This section outlines one T cell receptor beta chain sequence together with its context. The data originate from a study of shared clonotypes between healthy human individuals. The CDR3 consists of 14 residues. Germline CDR1 LNHDA, CDR2 SQIVND (reference sequence). The V end was cut by 5 bases, the J end by 5 bases, with 15 bases between. TCRdb's table, derived via immunoSEQ multiplex PCR, lists solely in-frame clones and lacks some. The sample lists roughly 500,000 clones, less than 85% occurring once. V usage is TRBV19 and J usage is TRBJ2-5; TRBD2 might be the D (5 bases). This TCR was recovered from a woman in her 40s in good health. Some clones in this sample may be carry-over from other donors' samples. The sequenced material came from PBMCs. For the CDR3, the DNA is TGTGCCAGTAGTTTTTTAGCGTCAGCGGAGACCCAGTACTTC. Its translation is CASSFLASAETQYF. Variable domain in full (rest from reference TRBV19 and TRBJ2-5): DGGITQSPKYLFRKEGQNVTLSCEQNLNHDAMYWYRQDPGQGLRLIYYSQIVNDFQKGDIAEGYSVSREKKESFPLTVTSAQKNPTAFYLCASSFLASAETQYFGPGTRLLVL.